These 24 T cell receptor beta chains came from one sample sequenced in a study of vaccination effects on CD4 cells after COVID-19. Before sequencing took place, the ViraFEST assay used viral peptide pools to expand antigen-specific CD4+ T cells. Isolation of CD4+ T cells took place after about ten days of culture. This person's SARS-CoV-2 infection, confirmed by PCR, occurred between March and December 2020. Participants were given two doses of BNT162b2 or mRNA-1273 vaccine. Using immunoSEQ multiplex PCR, the repertoire was profiled, and TCRdb retains in-frame clones only, with some absent. The repertoire holds 15,000 to 20,000 clones, with under 85% as singletons. No antigen has been identified for these receptors. Sequencing used CD4+ T cells from PBMCs cultured with SARS-CoV-2 spike peptides, obtained after COVID-19 vaccination. These receptors originate from a human donor who had a prior SARS-CoV-2 infection.

V gene TRBV19 combines with J gene TRBJ1-2; D remains ambiguous. This CDR3 contains 15 residues. The germline gives CDR1 LNHDA, CDR2 SQIVND (reference sequence). V was shortened by 5 bases and J by 3 bases, with 16 bases between the two germline ends. The CDR3 here is CASSLQVSEDYGYTF. The CDR3 nucleotides are TGTGCCAGTAGTCTACAAGTTAGCGAGGACTATGGCTACACCTTC.

The chain employs TRBV3-1 (or the pseudogene TRBV3-2) and TRBJ1-4; tentatively, D is TRBD1 (6 bases). The V gene lost 0 bases and the J gene lost 6 bases, with 20 bases spanning the gap. Germline loops: CDR1 LGHDT, CDR2 YNNKEL (reference sequence). This CDR3 contains 18 residues. The CDR3 nucleotides read TGTGCCAGCAGCCAAGAGAAGTCCGGGGGGCTAGGGGATGAAAAACTGTTTTTT. Amino acid sequence: CASSQEKSGGLGDEKLFF.

V and J are TRBV12-3 or TRBV12-4 and TRBJ1-2; D call uncertain. This CDR3 has 13 residues. V was pared by 3 bases and J by 4 bases, with 9 bases between. The CDR3 spells CASSFAGGYGYTF. CDR3 DNA: TGTGCCAGCAGTTTTGCGGGTGGCTATGGCTACACCTTC.

This chain links TRBV6-5 with TRBJ1-2, with 7 nucleotides matching TRBD1. V lost 5 bases and J lost 7; bases outside the gene matches: 7. The CDR3 is made up of 13 amino acids. Germline lookup yields CDR1 MNHEY and CDR2 SVGAGI. The CDR3 is CASSRQGVSGYTF. DNA of the CDR3: TGTGCCAGCAGTAGACAGGGTGTAAGTGGCTACACCTTC.

The chain couples TRBV6-6 to TRBJ2-7; no firm D call. Trimming left V 3 bases short and J 4 bases short, with 10 bases between. Germline CDR1 reads MNHNY; CDR2 reads SVGAGI (reference sequence). This CDR3 is 13 amino acids long. The chain's CDR3 is CASSYSVDYEQYF. In DNA form, the CDR3 reads TGTGCCAGCAGTTATTCAGTCGATTACGAGCAGTACTTC.

This clone is medium-sized in the sample. The V and J genes are TRBV15 and TRBJ1-2, with TRBD1 identical over 11 bases. The ends lost 2 bases at V and 5 bases at J; junction bases unmatched: 13. The CDR3 spans 18 residues. The germline V gene encodes CDR1 LNHNV and CDR2 YYDKDF (reference sequence). The CDR3 loop is CATSRSRDRGFYGYGYTF. In DNA, the CDR3 is TGTGCCACCAGCAGATCCCGGGACAGGGGGTTTTATGGGTATGGCTACACCTTC.

The DNA for the CDR3 is TGCGCCAGCAGCTTGGTACGGATGGTGAATTCACCCCTCCACTTT. Amino acids: CASSLVRMVNSPLHF. The V gene is TRBV5-1, the J gene TRBJ1-6; the D is unclear. The CDR3 consists of 15 residues. The germline gives CDR1 SGHRS, CDR2 YFSETQ. V dropped 0 bases and J dropped 7 bases, with 11 bases sitting between them. Together with reference TRBV5-1 and TRBJ1-6, the CDR3 gives the full variable domain: KAGVTQTPRYLIKTRGQQVTLSCSPISGHRSVSWYQQTPGQGLQFLFEYFSETQRNKGNFPGRFSGRQFSNSRSEMNVSTLELGDSALYLCASSLVRMVNSPLHFGNGTRLTVT.

This chain joins TRBV7-2 and TRBJ2-2; 10 bases are a match to TRBD2. The CDR3 covers 15 residues. Losses at the gene ends were 4 bases for V and 2 bases for J; bases not matched to a gene: 1. Germline V CDR1 and CDR2: SGHTA, FQGNSA. The CDR3 region is CASSSLAGNTGELFF. The CDR3 DNA sequence: TGTGCCAGCAGCTCACTAGCGGGAAACACCGGGGAGCTGTTTTTT. The full variable domain, rest sourced from reference TRBV7-2 and TRBJ2-2, is GAGVSQSPSNKVTEKGKDVELRCDPISGHTALYWYRQSLGQGLEFLIYFQGNSAPDKSGLPSDRFSAERTGGSVSTLTIQRTQQEDSAVYLCASSSLAGNTGELFFGEGSRLTVL.

The rearrangement joins TRBV12-3 or TRBV12-4 to TRBJ2-5; a weak D match, TRBD2 (7 bases). The length of the CDR3 is 13 residues. Trimming took off 6 bases at V and 1 base at J, with 9 bases between the two ends. The CDR3 protein is CASRGGPQETQYF. The DNA for the CDR3 is TGTGCCAGCAGGGGGGGGCCCCAAGAGACCCAGTACTTC.

The V and J genes are TRBV10-3 and TRBJ2-3; no clear D gene. The CDR3 totals 13 residues. The germline V gene has CDR1 ENHRY and CDR2 SYGVKD. V lost 0 bases, J lost 6 bases, and 7 bases lay in between. CDR3 in amino acids: CAISESLWDTQYF. CDR3 coding DNA: TGTGCCATCAGTGAGTCGCTGTGGGATACGCAGTATTTT.

The rearrangement uses TRBV11-2 and TRBJ1-2; possible D gene TRBD1, 6 bases. Germline V gene sequence: CDR1 SGHAT, CDR2 FQNNGV. Trimming pared 1 base from V and 2 bases from J, leaving 11 bases between. The length of the CDR3 is 15 residues. CDR3 sequence reads: CASSLGGGTNYGYTF. The CDR3 nucleotides read TGTGCCAGCAGCTTAGGGGGGGGGACAAACTATGGCTACACCTTC.

The chain has TRBV5-5 and TRBJ2-1, with no clear D. This CDR3 is built from 13 residues. The germline V gene encodes CDR1 SGHKS and CDR2 YYEKEE (reference sequence). V lost 0 bases, J lost 9 bases, and 10 bases lay in between. The CDR3 sequence: CASSLESLSEQFF. As DNA, the CDR3 is TGTGCCAGCAGCTTGGAGTCCCTCAGTGAGCAGTTCTTC. Full variable domain (missing parts from reference TRBV5-5 and TRBJ2-1): DAGVTQSPTHLIKTRGQQVTLRCSPISGHKSVSWYQQVLGQGPQFIFQYYEKEERGRGNFPDRFSARQFPNYSSELNVNALLLGDSALYLCASSLESLSEQFFGPGTRLTVL.

This chain uses TRBV6-6 with TRBJ1-5; a weak D match, TRBD1 (5 bases). This CDR3 is built from 14 residues. Germline V gene sequence: CDR1 MNHNY, CDR2 SVGAGI (reference sequence). Trimming removed 5 bases at V and 6 bases at J, with 14 bases between. The CDR3 region has the DNA TGTGCCAGCAGTGGACTCAAGGGGAGTCAGCCCCAGCATTTT. Protein sequence: CASSGLKGSQPQHF.

The V gene is TRBV7-9, the J gene TRBJ1-1; 7 positions match TRBD1. The CDR3 sequence is 15 residues long. V shed 4 bases, J shed 4 bases, and the junction held 9 bases outside the gene matches. From germline, CDR1 is SEHNR and CDR2 FQNEAQ (reference sequence). The CDR3 region is CASSSVQGWTTEAFF. For the CDR3, the DNA is TGTGCCAGCAGCTCGGTACAGGGGTGGACCACTGAAGCTTTCTTT.

The gene calls are TRBV6-5 and TRBJ2-1, with 7 nucleotides matching TRBD2. The germline V gene encodes CDR1 MNHEY and CDR2 SVGAGI. V was clipped by 7 bases and J by 3 bases; unmatched bases: 6. There are 14 residues in the CDR3. In nucleotides, the CDR3 is TGTGCCAGCAAACTAGCGAATGACTACAATGAGCAGTTCTTC. Translating gives CASKLANDYNEQFF.

The rearrangement links TRBV5-1 to TRBJ1-1, with no clear D. CDR3 length equals 13 residues. The V end was cut by 3 bases, the J end by 0 bases, with 6 bases between. Germline loops: CDR1 SGHRS, CDR2 YFSETQ. This CDR3 reads CASSSNVNTEAFF. CDR3 DNA: TGCGCCAGCAGCTCCAATGTGAACACTGAAGCTTTCTTT.

This clone was picked up a small number of times. This chain joins TRBV29-1 and TRBJ1-5, with TRBD1 identical over 7 bases. Unmatched junction bases numbered 10, after V lost 6 bases and J lost 2 bases. This CDR3 has 15 residues. Germline V gives CDR1 SQVTM, CDR2 ANQGSEA. The CDR3 sequence: CSVSQGFLGNQPQHF. In nucleotides, the CDR3 is TGCAGCGTATCACAGGGGTTTTTGGGCAATCAGCCCCAGCATTTT.

The chain couples TRBV5-4 to TRBJ2-5; TRBD2 aligns across 9 bases. The germline CDR1 and CDR2 sequences are SGHNT and YYREEE (reference sequence). The ends lost 0 bases at V and 5 bases at J; junction bases unmatched: 8. This CDR3 comprises 16 residues. DNA for the CDR3: TGTGCCAGCAGCTTGGCCGCGCGGGAGGGCCCCGAGACCCAGTACTTC. Translation gives CASSLAAREGPETQYF. Complete variable domain (other parts from reference TRBV5-4 and TRBJ2-5): ETGVTQSPTHLIKTRGQQVTLRCSSQSGHNTVSWYQQALGQGPQFIFQYYREEENGRGNFPPRFSGLQFPNYSSELNVNALELDDSALYLCASSLAAREGPETQYFGPGTRLLVL.

This chain connects TRBV6-5 to TRBJ2-7; 9 bases agree with TRBD2. The CDR3 runs to 15 residues. V gave up 6 bases and J gave up 4 bases; unmatched junction bases: 10. Germline CDR1 and CDR2: MNHEY and SVGAGI. This chain's CDR3 is CASSAAGTSLYEQYF. The CDR3 nucleotides are TGTGCCAGCAGCGCCGCCGGGACTAGCCTTTACGAGCAGTACTTC.

The chain links TRBV12-2 to TRBJ2-7; the D call of TRBD2 is as the table states it, not checked on the DNA. TRBV12-2 is a recognized pseudogene. This CDR3 has 15 amino acids. The CDR3 DNA reads TGTGCAAGTCGCTTGGGAGCCCCCGGTGGTTACGAGCAGTACTTC. This encodes CASRLGAPGGYEQYF.

The chain joins TRBV7-3 to TRBJ2-7, with a weak D call TRBD1 (8 bases). The CDR3 has 17 amino acids. CDR1 is SGHTA and CDR2 is FQGTGA in the germline V gene. The V and J ends lost 10 bases and 0 bases respectively, with 25 bases between them. CDR3 residues: CATPQGASGAPSYEQYF. The CDR3 DNA reads TGTGCCACCCCGCAGGGGGCTAGCGGAGCCCCCTCCTACGAGCAGTACTTC.

A single count supports this clone. The rearrangement uses TRBV5-1 and TRBJ2-7; 7 bases are shared with TRBD1. The CDR3 covers 17 residues. Germline assignment: CDR1 SGHRS and CDR2 YFSETQ. Trimming removed 3 bases from V and 2 bases from J; junction bases left unmatched: 14. CDR3: CASSSNPGEGQPYEQYF. The CDR3 DNA follows: TGCGCCAGCAGCTCAAACCCAGGCGAGGGACAGCCCTACGAGCAGTACTTC.

J is TRBJ1-1 and V is TRBV4-1; the D gene is possibly TRBD1 (5 bases). In germline, CDR1 is MGHRA, CDR2 YSYEKL. V lost 2 bases and J lost 4, with 23 bases in between. This CDR3 contains 18 residues. This CDR3 is CASSQRVVIGRGVTEAFF. Written as DNA, the CDR3 is TGCGCCAGCAGCCAAAGGGTTGTTATCGGTCGGGGGGTCACTGAAGCTTTCTTT.

The chain carries TRBV10-3 and TRBJ2-1, with 10 bases fitting TRBD2. CDR3 length equals 14 residues. Germline CDR1 reads ENHRY; CDR2 reads SYGVKD. V was clipped by 7 bases and J by 6 bases; unmatched bases: 6. The CDR3 nucleotides read TGTGCCATCAAACCGACTAGCGGGCCCAATGAGCAGTTCTTC. Its protein product is CAIKPTSGPNEQFF.